This entry concerns a single T cell receptor beta chain. Its antigen is unknown. This sample is part of a study of shared clonotypes between healthy human individuals. Broader study findings: Represented diversity (both genetic and exposure-history) was limited by the small number of donors. Tissues were not sampled, only blood, and their repertoires likely differ.

This CDR3 spans 15 amino acids. Germline CDR1 is SGHTA and CDR2 is FQGNSA. Trimming took off 4 bases at V and 0 bases at J, with 7 bases between the two ends. Generated by immunoSEQ multiplex PCR, the TCRdb table keeps only in-frame clones and is missing some. This sample has around 430,000 clones; 70% to 80% occur once, and the top ten carry about 13%. The rearrangement uses TRBV7-2 and TRBJ2-6, with D unclear. The receptor was derived from a middle-aged woman in good health. Some clones in this sample may be carry-over from other donors' samples. Sequenced material: PBMCs. The CDR3 loop is CASSSWSSGANVLTF. The CDR3 DNA is TGTGCCAGCAGCTCGTGGAGCTCTGGGGCCAACGTCCTGACTTTC.